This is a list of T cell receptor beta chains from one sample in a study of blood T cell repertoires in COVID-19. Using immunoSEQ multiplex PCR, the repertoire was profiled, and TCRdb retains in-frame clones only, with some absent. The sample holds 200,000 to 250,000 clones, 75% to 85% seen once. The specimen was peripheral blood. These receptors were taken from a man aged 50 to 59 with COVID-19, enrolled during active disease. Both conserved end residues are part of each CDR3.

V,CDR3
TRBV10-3,CAISRGGGNQPQHF
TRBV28,CASSRLPRFGNTIYF
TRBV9,CASSVEASEGGIQYF
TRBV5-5,CASSPPWGRNTEAFF
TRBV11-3,CASSPGGRGPYNEQFF
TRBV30,CACYSGMSYEQYF
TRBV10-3,CAISESITGEKLFF
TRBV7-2,CASSLMGELAKNIQYF
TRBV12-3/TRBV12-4,CASRRVNTIYF
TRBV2,CASSEGLGTGPEGTEAFF
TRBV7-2,CASSLSRANTEAFF
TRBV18,CASSPRQGVDTIYF
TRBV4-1,CASSQDDGVSYEQYF
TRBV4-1,CASSPHADKGRSGNTIYF